The present T cell receptor (beta chain) was sequenced within a study of regulatory T cells in long-lasting Graves disease. Overall study results and limits: Persistent patients had more shared public clonotypes (under 3,000) than new patients (roughly 900).

This clonotype was recorded many times. Its antigen is unidentified. Time point here: newly diagnosed GD, antithyroid drugs for less than 3 months. From RNA extracted from PBMCs, the TCR library was made. Collection of peripheral blood (about 10 milliliters) was done using EDTA tubes. The CDR3 is 14 residues long. Germline assignment: CDR1 KGHSH and CDR2 LQKENI. V was shortened by 8 bases and J by 1 base, with 13 bases between the two germline ends. Arm-PCR of CDR3 regions and iRepertoire HTBI primers were used to build TCR beta libraries. TCRdb reprocessed the multiplex PCR reads via MiXCR and lists one record per CDR3 protein. The sample has around 500,000 distinct CDR3 sequences; roughly 15% are singletons. The sample also formed part of further work on T cells in Graves' hyperthyroidism and ophthalmopathy. That source adds: Most clonotypes expanded in the thyroid (above 0.001) were also present in blood.

This receptor was obtained from a woman aged 35-60 years with Graves disease. The chain recombines TRBV18 with TRBJ2-3; TRBD2 might be the D (5 bases). The material was peripheral blood mononuclear cells (PBMCs), obtained at new diagnosis, from a patient treated with antithyroid drugs. The CDR3, as DNA: TGTGCCAGCAGCCCTCTGAGGGGCACAGATACGCAGTATTTT. Translating gives CASSPLRGTDTQYF.